This passage covers 5 T cell receptor beta chains from one sample sequenced in a study of blood T cell repertoires in COVID-19. This table comes from immunoSEQ multiplex PCR, and its TCRdb copy is limited to in-frame clones, with some not included. The sample consists of 300,000 to 350,000 clones, around nine tenths of them appearing once. The sample taken for sequencing was PBMCs or T cells enriched from blood (not recorded which). The source of these receptors is a man younger than 40 who had recovered from COVID-19.

DNA for the CDR3: TGTGCCAGCAGTCCCCCGGACAGGGAGAACACTGAAGCTTTCTTT. Its translation: CASSPPDRENTEAFF. The rearrangement joins TRBV28 to TRBJ1-1; TRBD1 aligns across 8 bases. J gave up 1 base and V 5 bases, and 6 bases lay outside the gene matches. Germline loops: CDR1 MDHEN, CDR2 SYDVKM. This CDR3 contains 15 residues.

This clone was recorded a few times. This rearrangement joins TRBV27 to TRBJ2-2; 11 bases align to TRBD2. After removal of 3 bases from V and 10 bases from J, the junction contained 16 bases not matched to a gene. The CDR3 consists of 18 residues. Germline lookup yields CDR1 MNHEY and CDR2 SMNVEV (reference sequence). Here the CDR3 DNA reads TGTGCCAGCAGTTTTTTTGGCCTAGCGGGGGGATCAAACGTGGAGCTGTTTTTT. As protein: CASSFFGLAGGSNVELFF.

V and J are TRBV30 and TRBJ1-6; the D is unclear. Germline CDR1 and CDR2: GTSNPN and SVGIG (reference sequence). CDR3 size: 12 residues. The CDR3 loop reads CALSGGNSPLHF. The DNA for the CDR3 is TGTGCACTTTCAGGCGGGAATTCACCCCTCCACTTT.

In regard to this clone: An end of the junction does not agree with germline; a read error may underlie this. The V call is TRBV2, the J call TRBJ2-7; D is uncertain. This CDR3 spans 11 amino acids. Germline V gene lookup returns CDR1 SNHLY and CDR2 FYNNEI. The CDR3 is CATTDGSSWDF. CDR3 nucleotide sequence: TGTGCCACAACAGACGGTTCTTCTTGGGACTTC.

By share, this clone ranks as medium-sized. V is TRBV11-3 and J is TRBJ2-5; 14 nucleotides match TRBD2. V lost 3 bases, J lost 7 bases, and 7 bases stayed unmatched. The CDR3 is 16 amino acids. Per germline, CDR1 SGHNT and CDR2 YENEEA. CDR3: CASSFDGTSGGGTQYF. CDR3 DNA: TGTGCCAGCAGCTTTGATGGGACTAGCGGGGGTGGGACCCAGTACTTC.